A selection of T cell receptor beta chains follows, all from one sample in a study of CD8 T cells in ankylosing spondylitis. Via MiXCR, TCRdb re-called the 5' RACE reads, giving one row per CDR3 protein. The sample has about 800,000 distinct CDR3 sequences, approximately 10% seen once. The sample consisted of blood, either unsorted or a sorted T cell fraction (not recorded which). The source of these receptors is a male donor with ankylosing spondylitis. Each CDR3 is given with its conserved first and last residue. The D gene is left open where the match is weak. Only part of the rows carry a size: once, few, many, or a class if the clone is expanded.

CASSPRATYEQYF TGCGCCAGCAGCCCCCGGGCCACCTACGAGCAGTACTTC . TRBJ2-7 TRBV5-1 .
CASSRRGQSTDTQYF TGTGCCAGCAGCCGAAGGGGACAGAGCACAGATACGCAGTATTTT once TRBJ2-3 TRBV7-3 TRBD1
CASSSSGTSSYNEQFF TGTGCCAGCAGCTCATCCGGGACTAGCAGTTACAATGAGCAGTTCTTC few TRBJ2-1 TRBV7-2 TRBD2
CATSRDLKVFNEQFF TGTGCCACCAGCAGAGATCTAAAAGTCTTCAATGAGCAGTTCTTC many TRBJ2-1 TRBV15 .
CASSRPIAEQYF TGTGCCAGCAGCCGTCCTATTGCCGAGCAGTACTTC . TRBJ2-7 TRBV28 .
CSAARQFQETQYF TGCAGTGCTGCCAGACAGTTCCAAGAGACCCAGTACTTC . TRBJ2-5 TRBV20-1 .
CASSLALDSYEQYF TGTGCTAGCAGCTTAGCGTTGGATTCCTACGAGCAGTACTTC . TRBJ2-7 TRBV7-7 .
CASSECEAGELFF TGTGCCAGCAGCGAGTGCGAGGCCGGGGAGCTGTTTTTT . TRBJ2-2 TRBV5-7 .
CASSLGPSGRHNEQFF TGCGCCAGCAGCTTGGGTCCTAGCGGGAGACACAATGAGCAGTTCTTC many TRBJ2-1 TRBV5-1 TRBD2
CASSPLDRDLKDSEQFF TGTGCCAGCAGCCCGTTAGACCGGGACCTTAAGGACAGTGAGCAGTTCTTC once TRBJ2-1 TRBV5-4 .
CASTLTGGSGANVLTF TGTGCCAGCACCCTTACGGGGGGCTCTGGGGCCAACGTCCTGACTTTC . TRBJ2-6 TRBV7-3 TRBD2
CASSATGIHEQFF TGTGCCAGCAGTGCTACAGGGATCCATGAGCAGTTCTTC . TRBJ2-1 TRBV25-1 .
CASSEERSWSSTDTQYF TGTGCCAGCTCCGAAGAAAGGTCCTGGTCTAGCACAGATACGCAGTATTTT . TRBJ2-3 TRBV18 .
CASSQGHLPEAFF TGTGCCAGCAGCCAGGGACACCTACCTGAAGCTTTCTTT many TRBJ1-1 TRBV7-9 .
CASSYTINSNQPQHF TGTGCCAGCAGTTATACAATCAATAGCAATCAGCCCCAGCATTTT . TRBJ1-5 TRBV6-5 .
CAISESWDISYEQYF TGTGCCATCAGTGAGTCTTGGGACATTTCCTACGAGCAGTACTTC few TRBJ2-7 TRBV10-3 .
CASSPPSKERGYGYTF TGTGCCAGCTCACCACCCTCGAAAGAAAGAGGCTATGGCTACACCTTC . TRBJ1-2 TRBV18 .
CASSRVRGTQYF TGTGCCAGCAGCCGCGTGAGGGGTACGCAGTATTTT . TRBJ2-3 TRBV5-5 .
CASSPEGGEQFF TGTGCCAGCAGCCCAGAAGGGGGTGAGCAGTTCTTC few TRBJ2-1 TRBV9 .
CSARPVIGQKANYGYTF TGCAGTGCTAGGCCCGTAATTGGACAGAAGGCTAACTATGGCTACACCTTC many TRBJ1-2 TRBV20-1 .
CASSRTVYYGYTF TGTGCCAGCAGTCGGACCGTCTACTATGGCTACACCTTC . TRBJ1-2 TRBV6-1 .
CASSLLQRGTGADTQYF TGTGCCAGCAGCTTACTTCAGCGGGGGACGGGAGCAGATACGCAGTATTTT . TRBJ2-3 TRBV7-2 TRBD2